The present entry profiles one T cell receptor beta chain with its context. Profiling relied on immunoSEQ multiplex PCR, and the TCRdb table lists in-frame clones only, not all of them. This table holds 70,000 to 95,000 clones, roughly 96% found once. The data belong to a study of siplizumab effects on memory and regulatory T cells. The V and J ends lost 4 bases and 1 base, in that order; junction bases with no gene match: 3. There are 16 residues in the CDR3. CDR1 and CDR2 from the germline V gene are MNHNS and SASEGT. The specimen sequenced was naive CD4+ T cells sorted from blood. The rearrangement links TRBV6-1 to TRBJ2-5; the match to TRBD2 covers 13 bases. This sequence originates from a human donor in good health. The CDR3 is CASSVTSGGTQETQYF. CDR3 DNA: TGTGCCAGCAGTGTGACTAGCGGGGGGACCCAAGAGACCCAGTACTTC.